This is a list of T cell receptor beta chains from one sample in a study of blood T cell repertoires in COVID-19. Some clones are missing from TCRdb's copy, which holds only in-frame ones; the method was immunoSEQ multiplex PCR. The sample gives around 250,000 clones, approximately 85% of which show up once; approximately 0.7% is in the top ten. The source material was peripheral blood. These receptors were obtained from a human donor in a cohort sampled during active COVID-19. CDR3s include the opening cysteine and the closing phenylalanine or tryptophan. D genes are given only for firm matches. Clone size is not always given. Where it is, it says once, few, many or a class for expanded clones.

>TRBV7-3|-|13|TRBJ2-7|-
TGTGCCAGCAGACATAGCGGAGCGAACGAGCAGTACTTC
CASRHSGANEQYF
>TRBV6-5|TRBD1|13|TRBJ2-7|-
TGTGCCAGCATTCCGGGACAGAGATACGAGCAGTACTTC
CASIPGQRYEQYF
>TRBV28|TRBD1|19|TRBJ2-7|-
TGTGCCAGCAGTCCTAACCTACAGGGGGCGCAATTTATGGGCTACGAGCAGTACTTC
CASSPNLQGAQFMGYEQYF
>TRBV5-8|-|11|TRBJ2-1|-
TGTGCCAGCGGGAGCGGCAATGAGCAGTTCTTC
CASGSGNEQFF
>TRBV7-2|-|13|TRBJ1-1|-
TGTGCCAGCAGCTTATGGAGGGACACTGAAGCTTTCTTT
CASSLWRDTEAFF
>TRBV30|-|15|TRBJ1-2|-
TGTGCCTGGAGTCGAACCTCACGGGGGGTCTATGGCTACACCTTC
CAWSRTSRGVYGYTF
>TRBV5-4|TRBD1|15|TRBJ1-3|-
TGTGCCAGCAGCTTGGACAGGGGGTCAGGAAACACCATATATTTT
CASSLDRGSGNTIYF
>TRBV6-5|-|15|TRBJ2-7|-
TGTGCCAGCAGTTACGGGGGAGGCGGGCCCTATGAGCAGTACTTC
CASSYGGGGPYEQYF
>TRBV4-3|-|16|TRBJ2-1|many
TGCGCCAGCAGCCCCCGTGAAGAGGGCGATTACAATGAGCAGTTCTTC
CASSPREEGDYNEQFF
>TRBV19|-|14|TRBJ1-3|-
TGTGCCAGTAAGCTATCAGGGGCAGGAAACACCATATATTTT
CASKLSGAGNTIYF
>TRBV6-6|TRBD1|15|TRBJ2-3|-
TGTGCCAGCAGCTCTGGGGACAGGGGGCAAGATACGCAGTATTTT
CASSSGDRGQDTQYF
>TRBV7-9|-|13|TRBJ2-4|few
TGTGCCAGCGGAGGGGGCGCGAAAAACATTCAGTACTTC
CASGGGAKNIQYF
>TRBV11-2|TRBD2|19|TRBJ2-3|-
TGTGCCAGCAGCTTAGATGTCCGGCTAGCGGGCTCACACCCAGATACGCAGTATTTT
CASSLDVRLAGSHPDTQYF
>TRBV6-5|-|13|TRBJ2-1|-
TGTGCCAGCCCCCGGGGCTCCTACAATGAGCAGTTCTTC
CASPRGSYNEQFF
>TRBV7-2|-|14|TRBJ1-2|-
TGTGCCAGCAGCTTATTTCGGGAGGAGGGACTGAAAAGCTTC
CASSLFREEGLKSF
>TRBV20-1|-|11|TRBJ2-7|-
TGCAGTGCCGAAAGAGCCTACGAGCAGTACTTC
CSAERAYEQYF
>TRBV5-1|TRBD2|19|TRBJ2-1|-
TGCGCCAGCACCTCCGGTGGACTAGCGGGGGAGAGCTCCTACAATGAGCAGTTCTTC
CASTSGGLAGESSYNEQFF
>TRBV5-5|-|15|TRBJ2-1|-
TGTGCCAGCAGCTTGACAGGGAGGGCCTACAATGAGCAGTTCTTC
CASSLTGRAYNEQFF
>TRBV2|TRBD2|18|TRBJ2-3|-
TGTGCCAGCAGTGAGATGCGGAGCGGGGGGGTAGACACAGATACGCAGTATTTT
CASSEMRSGGVDTDTQYF
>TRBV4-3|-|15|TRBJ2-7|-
TGCGCCAGCAGCCCTACGACAACTTGGCCCTACGAGCAGTACTTC
CASSPTTTWPYEQYF
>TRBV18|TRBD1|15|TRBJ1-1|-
TGTGCCAGCTCAAGAGACAGGGGAGGGAACACTGAAGCTTTCTTT
CASSRDRGGNTEAFF
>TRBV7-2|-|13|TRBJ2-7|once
TGTGCCAGCAGCTCACAGGACTCCTACGAGCAGTACTTC
CASSSQDSYEQYF
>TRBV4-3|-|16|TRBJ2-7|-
TGCGCCAGCAGCCAAGGGGTGGCAGGGGCCGTTTACGAGCAGTACTTC
CASSQGVAGAVYEQYF
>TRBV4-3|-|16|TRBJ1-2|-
TGCGCCAGCAGCCAAGTGACCCGGGGGGCGAACTATGGCTACACCTTC
CASSQVTRGANYGYTF
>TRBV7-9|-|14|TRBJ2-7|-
TGTGCCAGCAGCGGGGAAATAGGGGCCTACGAGCAGTACTTC
CASSGEIGAYEQYF
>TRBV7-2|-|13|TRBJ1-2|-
TGTGCCAGCAGCTATGACCCCGGGGGTGGCTACACCTTC
CASSYDPGGGYTF
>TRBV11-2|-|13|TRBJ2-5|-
TGTGCCAGCAGCTTAGACGTACAAGAGACCCAGTACTTC
CASSLDVQETQYF
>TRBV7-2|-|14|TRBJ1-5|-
TGTGCCAGCAGCTCCCTTGTCGGGTATCAGCCCCAGCATTTT
CASSSLVGYQPQHF
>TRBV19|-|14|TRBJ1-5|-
TGTGCCAGTAGTATCGGCCAGGGTCGGCAGCCCCAGCATTTT
CASSIGQGRQPQHF
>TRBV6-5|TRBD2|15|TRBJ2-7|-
TGTGCCAGCAGACCTGGACTAGCGGAATCCTACGAGCAGTACTTC
CASRPGLAESYEQYF
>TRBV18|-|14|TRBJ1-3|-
TGTGCCAGCTCACCACGACAGTCTGGAAACACCATATATTTT
CASSPRQSGNTIYF
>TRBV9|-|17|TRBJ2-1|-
TGTGCCAGCAGCGTTCAGGAGGCGGGAAGCTCCTACAATGAGCAGTTCTTC
CASSVQEAGSSYNEQFF
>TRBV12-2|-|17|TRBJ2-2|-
TGTGCAAGTCGCTTTTCCTTGACAGGGGAGAACACCGGGGAGCTGTTTTTT
CASRFSLTGENTGELFF
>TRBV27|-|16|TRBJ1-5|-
TGTGCCAGCAGTTTATCGTCGCAGGGGAAGGGGCAGCCCCAGCATTTT
CASSLSSQGKGQPQHF
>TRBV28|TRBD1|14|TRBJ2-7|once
TGTGCCAGCCAGGGGGCGAGCCTCTCCTACGAGCAGTACTTC
CASQGASLSYEQYF
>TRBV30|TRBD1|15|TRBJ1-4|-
TGTGCCTCCGACAGGGAAGGGACAACTAATGAAAAACTGTTTTTT
CASDREGTTNEKLFF
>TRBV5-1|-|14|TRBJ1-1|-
TGCGCCAGCAGCTTGGCCACAGGGAACACTGAAGCTTTCTTT
CASSLATGNTEAFF
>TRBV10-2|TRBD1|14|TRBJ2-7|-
TGCGCCAGCGCCCGGGACAGTTTTACCTACGAGCAGTACTTC
CASARDSFTYEQYF
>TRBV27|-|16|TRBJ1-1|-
TGTGCCAGCAGTTTAGCTGCCCGGGGGATGTTCACTGAAGCTTTCTTT
CASSLAARGMFTEAFF
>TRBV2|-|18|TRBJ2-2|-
TGTGCCAGCAGTCAAGTAGCAGGGTTAGGGGCGAACACCGGGGAGCTGTTTTTT
CASSQVAGLGANTGELFF
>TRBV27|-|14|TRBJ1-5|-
TGTGCCAGCAGTCCCCGGGGATTCTATCAGCCCCAGCATTTT
CASSPRGFYQPQHF
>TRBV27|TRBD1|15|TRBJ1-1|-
TGTGCCAGCAGTTCCCGGGGACAGGGGAACACTGAAGCTTTCTTT
CASSSRGQGNTEAFF
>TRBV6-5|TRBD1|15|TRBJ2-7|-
TGTGCCAGCACCTTAGGGACAGGGACCTCCTACGAGCAGTACTTC
CASTLGTGTSYEQYF
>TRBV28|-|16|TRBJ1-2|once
TGTGCCAGCAGTTTTACGACAGGAGTCTATAACTATGGCTACACCTTC
CASSFTTGVYNYGYTF
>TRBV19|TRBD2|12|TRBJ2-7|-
TGTGCCAGTAGTACCGGGGGGGGCGAGCAGTACTTC
CASSTGGGEQYF
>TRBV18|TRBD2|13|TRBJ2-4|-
TGTGCCAGCTCACCAGACGGACTAGGGCTCCGTAACTTC
CASSPDGLGLRNF
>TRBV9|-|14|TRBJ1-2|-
TGTGCCAGCAGCGCGGGGGACGGCGACTATGGCTACACCTTC
CASSAGDGDYGYTF
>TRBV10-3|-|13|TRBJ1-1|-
TGTGCCATCAGTGAGATAGCTGACACTGAAGCTTTCTTT
CAISEIADTEAFF
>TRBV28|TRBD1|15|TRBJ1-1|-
TGTGCCAGCAGTCCTCCGGGACAGATGAACACTGAAGCTTTCTTT
CASSPPGQMNTEAFF
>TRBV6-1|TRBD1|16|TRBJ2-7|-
TGTGCCAGCAGTGAAGCGATCGGACAGGGGTCTGCCGAGCAGTACTTC
CASSEAIGQGSAEQYF
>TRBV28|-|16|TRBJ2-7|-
TGTGCCAGCAACGTCCGCGGGGCCGTCCTCTCCTACGAGCAGTACTTC
CASNVRGAVLSYEQYF
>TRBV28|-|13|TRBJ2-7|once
TGTGCCGTAATATCGGGATCTAGCTACGAGCAGTACTTC
CAVISGSSYEQYF
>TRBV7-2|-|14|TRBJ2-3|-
TGTGCCAGCAGCTCAGGACTAAACACAGATACGCAGTATTTT
CASSSGLNTDTQYF
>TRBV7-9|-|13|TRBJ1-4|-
TGTGCCAGCAGCCCCGGAACTAATGAAAAACTGTTTTTT
CASSPGTNEKLFF
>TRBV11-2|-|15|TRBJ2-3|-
TGTGCCAGCAGCGAAGGGAGCAGGAGCACAGATACGCAGTATTTT
CASSEGSRSTDTQYF
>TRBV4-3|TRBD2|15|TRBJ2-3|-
TGCGCCAGCAGCCAAGTACTAGCGGGGGGGAATACGCAGTATTTT
CASSQVLAGGNTQYF
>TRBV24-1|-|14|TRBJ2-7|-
TGTGCCACCAGTGATCAGGGATTCACCTACGAGCAGTACTTC
CATSDQGFTYEQYF
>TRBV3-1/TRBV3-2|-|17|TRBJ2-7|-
TGTGCCAGCAGCCACCGTCCTGGGGGGGCCTATTCCTACGAGCAGTACTTC
CASSHRPGGAYSYEQYF